The present entry profiles one T cell receptor beta chain with its context. The sample originates from a study of blood T cell repertoires in COVID-19. For the study at large: Researchers got acute and convalescent COVID-19 samples from the United States, Italy and Spain. PBMCs, B-cell-depleted T cells, or T cells were the source of the cDNA or gDNA that made up the material.

This CDR3 is 15 amino acids long. V lost 6 bases and J lost 5; bases outside the gene matches: 12. Germline V gene sequence: CDR1 SQVTM, CDR2 ANQGSEA. Per the original methods: Researchers report that nucleated cell counts were estimated from reference gene primer amplification. Assay: immunoSEQ multiplex PCR; the TCRdb copy retains only in-frame clones and omits some. V and J calls and clone size are given by that table; D and trimming were obtained from the DNA. Of approximately 250,000 clones detected, approximately 89% appear once; the ten largest clones hold roughly 8.5%. Material: peripheral blood. The sequence came from a man aged 40-49 years with active or convalescent COVID-19. This chain uses TRBV29-1 with TRBJ2-5; 10 bases match TRBD1. The CDR3 DNA reads as TGCAGCGTAACCGGGACAGGGGAGATGGTTGAGACCCAGTACTTC. Translated: CSVTGTGEMVETQYF.